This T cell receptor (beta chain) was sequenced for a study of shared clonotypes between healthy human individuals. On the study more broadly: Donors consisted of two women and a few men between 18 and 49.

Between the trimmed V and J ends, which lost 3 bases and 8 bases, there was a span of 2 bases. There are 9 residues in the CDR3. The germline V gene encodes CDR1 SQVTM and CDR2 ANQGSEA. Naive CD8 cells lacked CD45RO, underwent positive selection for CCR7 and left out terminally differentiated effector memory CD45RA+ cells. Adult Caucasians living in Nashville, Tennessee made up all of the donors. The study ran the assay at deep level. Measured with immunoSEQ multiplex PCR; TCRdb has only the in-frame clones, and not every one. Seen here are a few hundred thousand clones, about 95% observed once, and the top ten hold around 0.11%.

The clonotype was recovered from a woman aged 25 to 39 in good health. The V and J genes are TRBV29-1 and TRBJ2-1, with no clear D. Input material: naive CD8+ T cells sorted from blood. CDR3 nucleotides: TGCAGCGTTGACTATGAGCAGTTCTTC. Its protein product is CSVDYEQFF.